The 27 T cell receptor beta chains presented below share a single source sample, sequenced in a study of shared clonotypes between healthy human individuals. Profiled with immunoSEQ multiplex PCR; TCRdb holds only in-frame clones, not every one. The sample lists over 800,000 clones, nearly 95% seen once, with 24% in the top ten. In the naive CD8 group, cells lacked CD45RO and were positively selected for CCR7, so terminally differentiated effector memory CD45RA+ cells were left out. Sequencing used naive CD8+ T cells sorted from blood. The receptors stem from a young man in good health.

V is TRBV4-1 and J is TRBJ2-1, with unresolved D. The V and J ends lost 2 bases and 4 bases respectively, with 9 bases between them. The CDR3 loop spans 14 amino acids. CDR1 and CDR2 from the germline V gene are MGHRA and YSYEKL. The CDR3 loop reads CASSQPPQYNEQFF. The CDR3 DNA sequence: TGCGCCAGCAGCCAACCACCGCAATACAATGAGCAGTTCTTC.

In its sample, this clone was seen a few times. The chain employs TRBV6-6 and TRBJ1-2; the match to TRBD1 covers 8 bases. The V gene's germline CDR1 is MNHNY and CDR2 SVGAGI (reference sequence). The CDR3 contains 14 residues. Trimming cost V 5 bases and J 8 bases; bases outside gene matches: 10. The CDR3 loop reads CASSPQGGREGYTF. The CDR3 coding sequence is TGTGCCAGCAGTCCACAGGGGGGCCGAGAAGGCTACACCTTC.

The V call is TRBV27, the J call TRBJ1-2, with D unclear. There are 14 residues in the CDR3. V was trimmed by 5 bases and J by 5 bases, leaving 15 bases between them. Per germline, CDR1 MNHEY and CDR2 SMNVEV (reference sequence). CDR3 loop: CASSRVDKNYGYTF. The CDR3 nucleotides are TGTGCCAGCAGTCGAGTTGACAAGAATTATGGCTACACCTTC.

CDR3 DNA: TGTGCCAGCCACTCGTATAGCGGGAGGGACTCCTACGAGCAGTACTTC. As protein: CASHSYSGRDSYEQYF. The genes are TRBV28 and TRBJ2-7; 11 bases line up with TRBD2. V shed 8 bases and J 0 bases; nucleotides not matched to a gene: 9. Germline CDR1 and CDR2: MDHEN and SYDVKM. The CDR3 consists of 16 residues.

V and J are TRBV5-6 and TRBJ2-1; no clear D. Trimming removed 1 base from V and 9 bases from J, with 11 bases in between. The CDR3 has 13 amino acids. Germline-derived CDR1 and CDR2 are SGHDT and YYEEEE. CDR3 DNA: TGTGCCAGCAGCTTGTGGATGCTGGGTGAGCAGTTCTTC. This sequence encodes CASSLWMLGEQFF. The whole variable domain, filled in from reference TRBV5-6 and TRBJ2-1, reads DAGVTQSPTHLIKTRGQQVTLRCSPKSGHDTVSWYQQALGQGPQFIFQYYEEEERQRGNFPDRFSGHQFPNYSSELNVNALLLGDSALYLCASSLWMLGEQFFGPGTRLTVL.

The chain employs TRBV2 and TRBJ1-5, with no clear D. V lost 3 bases and J 3 bases, leaving 6 bases between the germline ends. Looked up from germline, CDR1 is SNHLY and CDR2 is FYNNEI. The CDR3 consists of 13 residues. CDR3 DNA: TGTGCCAGCAGTGATGCGTTCAATCAGCCCCAGCATTTT. Translation: CASSDAFNQPQHF.

The V gene is TRBV2, the J gene TRBJ2-2; D is unclear. V lost 8 bases and J lost 7, with 11 bases in between. The CDR3 consists of 12 residues. Germline CDR1 SNHLY, CDR2 FYNNEI. CDR3 nucleotides: TGTGCCAGCTATAGCCCGGGCGGGGAGCTGTTTTTT. Translating gives CASYSPGGELFF.

This chain uses TRBV18 with TRBJ1-1; D gene unclear. CDR1 is KGHSH, CDR2 LQKENI, per germline. Between the trimmed V and J ends, which lost 2 bases and 0 bases, there was a span of 7 bases. This CDR3 is built from 14 residues. This CDR3 reads CASSPSDVNTEAFF. DNA of the CDR3: TGTGCCAGCTCACCATCGGACGTGAACACTGAAGCTTTCTTT.

The V gene is TRBV7-6, the J gene TRBJ2-7; tentatively, D is TRBD1 or TRBD2 (6 bases each). Looked up from germline, CDR1 is SGHVS and CDR2 is FNYEAQ. The length of the CDR3 is 18 residues. Trimming took 5 bases from V and 0 from J, leaving 23 bases between them. CDR3 in DNA: TGTGCCAGCAGCAAAGGGGTCGGGGGCGAAAGGAGCTCCTACGAGCAGTACTTC. Encoded protein: CASSKGVGGERSSYEQYF.

This chain joins TRBV27 and TRBJ1-2, with a weak D call TRBD1 (6 bases). Germline CDR1 is MNHEY and CDR2 is SMNVEV (reference sequence). V lost 7 bases, J lost 3 bases, and 21 bases lay in between. This CDR3 spans 16 amino acids. The CDR3 region is CASMRTDESWDYGYTF. The CDR3 DNA reads as TGTGCCAGCATGAGGACAGATGAAAGTTGGGACTATGGCTACACCTTC.

The rearrangement uses TRBV9 and TRBJ1-1; 8 positions agree with TRBD1. V lost 4 bases, J lost 5 bases, and 7 bases stayed unmatched. The germline V gene encodes CDR1 SGDLS and CDR2 YYNGEE. The length of the CDR3 is 14 residues. CDR3 region: CASSSGGPKTEAFF. The DNA of the CDR3 is TGTGCCAGCAGCTCAGGGGGCCCGAAAACTGAAGCTTTCTTT.

The sample holds one count of this clone. V usage is TRBV9 and J usage is TRBJ1-1, with D tentatively TRBD1 (5 bases). The V and J ends lost 0 bases and 3 bases respectively, with 9 bases between them. CDR1 and CDR2 from the germline V gene are SGDLS and YYNGEE. The length of the CDR3 is 14 residues. The CDR3 DNA is TGTGCCAGCAGCGTAGTACAACAGGACACTGAAGCTTTCTTT. Translated, it gives CASSVVQQDTEAFF.

The chain recombines TRBV2 with TRBJ2-7; D tentatively fits TRBD1 or TRBD2 (5 bases each). The CDR3 is 16 amino acids. V was shortened by 4 bases and J by 4 bases, with 20 bases between the two germline ends. Germline CDR1 is SNHLY and CDR2 is FYNNEI. The CDR3 region has the DNA TGTGCCAGCAGTGGCTGGGACGGACGCGAGCCTTACGAGCAGTACTTC. Translated, it gives CASSGWDGREPYEQYF.

This clone was seen just once. The chain carries TRBV25-1 and TRBJ1-4, with D unclear. The CDR3 runs 13 residues. The germline V gene has CDR1 MGHDK and CDR2 SYGVNS. Trimming pared 4 bases from V and 4 bases from J, leaving 7 bases between. The DNA for the CDR3 is TGTGCCAGCAGTGGAGGGTATAATGAAAAACTGTTTTTT. Amino acid sequence: CASSGGYNEKLFF. Supplemented by reference TRBV25-1 and TRBJ1-4, the full variable domain reads EADIYQTPRYLVIGTGKKITLECSQTMGHDKMYWYQQDPGMELHLIHYSYGVNSTEKGDLSSESTVSRIRTEHFPLTLESARPSHTSQYLCASSGGYNEKLFFGSGTQLSVL.

The V call is TRBV25-1, the J call TRBJ2-1; D is undetermined. V lost 3 bases and J lost 7, with 10 bases in between. Germline loops: CDR1 MGHDK, CDR2 SYGVNS. The CDR3 loop spans 13 amino acids. Here the CDR3 reads CASSESGPNEQFF. The CDR3 nucleotides are TGTGCCAGCAGTGAGTCCGGACCGAATGAGCAGTTCTTC.

With respect to this clone: Other DNA sequences of this sample code for an identical CDR3. The V and J genes are TRBV11-2 and TRBJ2-1; D uncertain. V lost 3 bases to trimming and J lost 6 bases, with 3 bases between them. The germline V gene has CDR1 SGHAT and CDR2 FQNNGV. There are 11 residues in the CDR3. CDR3 sequence reads: CASSFRNEQFF. CDR3 DNA: TGTGCCAGCAGCTTCCGCAATGAGCAGTTCTTC.

The rearrangement uses TRBV7-2 and TRBJ2-1; no clear D. The germline V gene encodes CDR1 SGHTA and CDR2 FQGNSA. This CDR3 has 14 amino acids. V lost 3 bases and J 2 bases, leaving 8 bases between the germline ends. The DNA for the CDR3 is TGTGCCAGCAGCTTCCGCGGAGCCTACAATGAGCAGTTCTTC. This encodes CASSFRGAYNEQFF.

This clone showed up just a few times. The genes are TRBV7-6 and TRBJ2-2; 7 nucleotides agree with TRBD2. The length of the CDR3 is 17 residues. V lost 6 bases and J lost 3; bases outside the gene matches: 13. The germline V gene has CDR1 SGHVS and CDR2 FNYEAQ. The CDR3 loop is CASSYRAGVVDTGELFF. The CDR3 coding sequence is TGTGCCAGCAGTTACCGGGCGGGAGTAGTGGACACCGGGGAGCTGTTTTTT. The whole variable domain, remainder taken from reference TRBV7-6 and TRBJ2-2, is GAGVSQSPRYKVTKRGQDVALRCDPISGHVSLYWYRQALGQGPEFLTYFNYEAQQDKSGLPNDRFSAERPEGSISTLTIQRTEQRDSAMYRCASSYRAGVVDTGELFFGEGSRLTVL.

About this clone: Other DNA sequences in this specimen translate into the identical CDR3. This rearrangement joins TRBV6-5 to TRBJ2-2; TRBD1 agrees at 7 bases. Germline V gene sequence: CDR1 MNHEY, CDR2 SVGAGI. Trimming cost V 8 bases and J 5 bases; bases outside gene matches: 11. The CDR3 loop spans 15 amino acids. The CDR3: CASGQGVVGTGELFF. CDR3 DNA: TGTGCCAGCGGTCAGGGGGTGGTTGGGACCGGGGAGCTGTTTTTT.

This chain uses TRBV11-3 with TRBJ2-2; D is perhaps TRBD1 (6 bases). The CDR3 covers 17 residues. Germline values: CDR1 SGHNT, CDR2 YENEEA. V was shortened by 3 bases and J by 4 bases, with 18 bases between the two germline ends. CDR3 in amino acids: CASSLDTGSGSTGELFF. The DNA for the CDR3 is TGTGCCAGCAGCTTGGATACAGGGTCTGGAAGCACCGGGGAGCTGTTTTTT. The whole variable domain, filled in from reference TRBV11-3 and TRBJ2-2, reads EAGVVQSPRYKIIEKKQPVAFWCNPISGHNTLYWYLQNLGQGPELLIRYENEEAVDDSQLPKDRFSAERLKGVDSTLKIQPAELGDSAVYLCASSLDTGSGSTGELFFGEGSRLTVL.

V gene TRBV27 combines with J gene TRBJ2-7, with 7 bases fitting TRBD2. The CDR3 has 15 amino acids. The V segment lost 5 bases and the J segment 4 bases; nucleotides outside the gene matches: 11. Germline V gene lookup returns CDR1 MNHEY and CDR2 SMNVEV (reference sequence). The CDR3 DNA reads as TGTGCCAGCAGTATAGACAGCCCGGGAGGTTACGAGCAGTACTTC. It yields the protein CASSIDSPGGYEQYF.

The chain has TRBV7-9 and TRBJ2-5; possibly TRBD1 or TRBD2 for D (5 bases each). Looked up from germline, CDR1 is SEHNR and CDR2 is FQNEAQ (reference sequence). The CDR3 consists of 12 residues. Trimming removed 5 bases from V and 4 bases from J, with 8 bases in between. The CDR3 DNA reads as TGTGCCAGCAGCCCTGGGACAGAGACCCAGTACTTC. Protein: CASSPGTETQYF.

The chain carries TRBV27 and TRBJ2-1; TRBD1 matches 11 bases. CDR3 length: 16 residues. The trim removed 5 bases at V and 2 bases at J, leaving 5 bases unmatched. CDR1 is MNHEY, CDR2 SMNVEV, per germline (reference sequence). The CDR3 spells CASSKWGQGAYNEQFF. CDR3 nucleotide sequence: TGTGCCAGCAGTAAATGGGGACAGGGGGCCTACAATGAGCAGTTCTTC.

This chain connects TRBV28 to TRBJ2-7, with no clear D. This CDR3 contains 17 residues. The V gene's germline CDR1 is MDHEN and CDR2 SYDVKM. The V and J ends lost 5 bases and 3 bases respectively, with 23 bases between them. For the CDR3, the DNA is TGTGCCAGCAGTCTAAATGCAAAACAATCCAATTACTACGAGCAGTACTTC. Protein sequence: CASSLNAKQSNYYEQYF.

The J gene is TRBJ2-1, the V gene TRBV30; D might be TRBD2 (6 bases). This CDR3 comprises 13 residues. Between the trimmed V and J ends, which lost 2 bases and 7 bases, there was a span of 12 bases. Germline V lookup: CDR1 GTSNPN, CDR2 SVGIG (reference sequence). CDR3 protein: CAWSILAWNEQFF. The CDR3 coding sequence is TGTGCCTGGAGTATTCTAGCGTGGAATGAGCAGTTCTTC.

The V call is TRBV27, the J call TRBJ2-1; D not certain. Germline CDR1 and CDR2: MNHEY and SMNVEV (reference sequence). The CDR3 covers 13 residues. The V gene lost 2 bases and the J gene lost 5 bases, with 7 bases spanning the gap. The CDR3 loop is CASSLIKNNEQFF. The CDR3 DNA sequence: TGTGCCAGCAGTTTAATTAAGAACAATGAGCAGTTCTTC.

The J gene is TRBJ2-7, the V gene TRBV7-3; 12 bases are a match to TRBD1. After removal of 4 bases from V and 4 bases from J, the junction contained 11 bases not matched to a gene. The CDR3 sequence is 17 residues long. CDR1 SGHTA and CDR2 FQGTGA come from the germline V gene. The CDR3 spells CASSSGPGTGGGYEQYF. CDR3 coding DNA: TGTGCCAGCAGCTCCGGACCCGGGACAGGGGGCGGGTACGAGCAGTACTTC.